These T cell receptor beta chains were read from a single sample in a study of blood T cell repertoires in COVID-19. Using immunoSEQ multiplex PCR, the repertoire was profiled, and TCRdb retains in-frame clones only, with some absent. Seen here are around 170,000 clones, about 85% observed once, and the top ten hold about a quarter. The sample consisted of peripheral blood. These receptors all come from a man in his 60s with acute or convalescent COVID-19. Both conserved end residues are part of each CDR3. A D gene is named only where the DNA matches it firmly.

.,TRBV3-1/TRBV3-2,CASSSRGRTYNSPLHF
TRBD2,TRBV10-3,CAIRQTSGVSTGELFF
TRBD1,TRBV6-5,CASTGTADYGYTF
TRBD1,TRBV3-1/TRBV3-2,CASSQGWTGGTEAFF
.,TRBV2,CASSSGGLGYGYTF
.,TRBV28,CASRTGGGQGNYGYTF
.,TRBV6-2/TRBV6-3,CASSKTTGRRYDTEAFF
TRBD1,TRBV6-5,CASRAGTGDTGELFF
.,TRBV3-1/TRBV3-2,CASSQGSGRETQYF
TRBD2,TRBV4-2,CASSRIMDTSGGSTSSYNEQFF
.,TRBV1,CTSSQENTGLAEYEQYF
TRBD1,TRBV12-5,CASGSDRAEAFF
.,TRBV27,CASSPTTGNYGYTF
.,TRBV27,CASSLGSSPRGYTF
.,TRBV18,CASSPTGGLLNTEAFF
TRBD2,TRBV27,CASSRGTSGGRDYNEQFF
.,TRBV30,CALHDRTRYEQYF
.,TRBV2,CASSLDGYTF
TRBD1,TRBV5-8,CASGRYGTVNNEQFF
TRBD2,TRBV6-5,CASSDSPGGVNEQFF
.,TRBV4-2,CASSQDLQSSYGYTF
.,TRBV7-8,CASSLAHTGSIAKNIQYF
.,TRBV30,CAWTIPSRQSTDTQYF
TRBD1,TRBV5-5,CASSPSWTGMPEAFF
.,TRBV7-2,CASSFAVNYGYTF
.,TRBV7-9,CASSSLGGAGANVLTF
.,TRBV24-1,CATRSDSQETQYF
.,TRBV5-1,CASSLGQEYGYTF
.,TRBV7-2,CASSYLDPYEQYF
TRBD2,TRBV27,CASSPLAGGLYNEQFF
TRBD1,TRBV4-3,CASSQVEQGAGGYTF
.,TRBV27,CASSPYIGGNEQFF
.,TRBV4-1,CASSQAGGRDNTEAFF
TRBD1,TRBV29-1,CSVGTGGAAQYF
.,TRBV7-3,CASSPTAGEDTQYF
.,TRBV5-4,CASSLLYRETQYF
TRBD1,TRBV5-6,CASIETGGAYEQYF
.,TRBV5-4,CASSPTGNYGYTF
.,TRBV30,CAWRKTGDGYTF
TRBD1,TRBV19,CASSIRGQGLRRNQPQHF
.,TRBV5-6,CASSLGPKIGYTF
TRBD1,TRBV13,CASSLETGNIQETQYF
TRBD2,TRBV18,CASSEGLASTTGELFF
.,TRBV27,CASSFKHGGTEAFF
TRBD2,TRBV6-6,CASSGSGGAAGELFF
TRBD1,TRBV6-5,CASTPIQGDYGYTF
.,TRBV11-2,CASSLNRANEQFF
.,TRBV27,CASSRPGGEQFF
.,TRBV10-3,CAISGGGNYGYTF